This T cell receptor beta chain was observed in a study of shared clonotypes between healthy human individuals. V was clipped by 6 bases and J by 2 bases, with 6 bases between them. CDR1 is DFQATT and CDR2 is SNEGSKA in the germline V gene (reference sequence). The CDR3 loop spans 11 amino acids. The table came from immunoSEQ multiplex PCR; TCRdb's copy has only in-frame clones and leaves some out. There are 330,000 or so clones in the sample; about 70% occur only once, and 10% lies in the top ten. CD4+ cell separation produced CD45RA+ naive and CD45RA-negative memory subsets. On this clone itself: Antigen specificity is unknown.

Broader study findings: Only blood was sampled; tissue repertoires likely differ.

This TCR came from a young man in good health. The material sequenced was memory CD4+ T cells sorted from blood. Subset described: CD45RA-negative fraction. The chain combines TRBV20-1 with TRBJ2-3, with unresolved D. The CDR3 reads CSAGNTDTQYF. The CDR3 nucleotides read TGCAGTGCGGGGAACACAGATACGCAGTATTTT.